The next 23 T cell receptor beta chains were all read from a single sample in a study of cytomegalovirus exposure and HLA in healthy donors. 60 Vbeta and 13 Jbeta primers were used in PCR. TCRdb's copy holds only in-frame clones and misses some; the assay was immunoSEQ multiplex PCR. The sample shows approximately 110,000 clones, under 85% of them seen only once. Source material: PBMCs. All receptors come from a man in his forties in good health and CMV-seronegative.

The chain couples TRBV6-1 to TRBJ1-6; 7 bases match TRBD1. J lost 6 bases, V lost 5 bases, and 4 bases had no gene match. The CDR3 has 14 residues. The germline CDR1 and CDR2 sequences are MNHNS and SASEGT. CDR3 amino acids: CASSTGTVNSPLHF. Here the CDR3 DNA reads TGTGCCAGCAGTACCGGGACAGTTAATTCACCCCTCCACTTT.

V is TRBV7-6 and J is TRBJ2-3, with TRBD2 matching over 9 bases. Germline values: CDR1 SGHVS, CDR2 FNYEAQ. V trimming: 5 bases; J trimming: 3 bases; junction bases outside the gene matches: 3. The CDR3 contains 14 residues. The CDR3 nucleotides are TGTGCCAGCAGCCCTAGCGGGATGACAGATACGCAGTATTTT. This translates into CASSPSGMTDTQYF. The full variable domain, its missing parts supplied by reference TRBV7-6 and TRBJ2-3, is GAGVSQSPRYKVTKRGQDVALRCDPISGHVSLYWYRQALGQGPEFLTYFNYEAQQDKSGLPNDRFSAERPEGSISTLTIQRTEQRDSAMYRCASSPSGMTDTQYFGPGTRLTVL.

This chain joins TRBV4-1 and TRBJ1-5; a weak D match, TRBD1 (5 bases). Trimming shortened V by 3 bases and J by 6 bases, and 21 bases separated the two germline ends. Germline lookup yields CDR1 MGHRA and CDR2 YSYEKL. CDR3 length: 17 residues. The CDR3 sequence is CASSQGGGLGLGQPQHF. The DNA of the CDR3 is TGCGCCAGCAGCCAGGGGGGAGGGTTGGGGTTGGGTCAGCCCCAGCATTTT.

J is TRBJ2-5 and V is TRBV25-1; TRBD2 matches 7 bases. This CDR3 spans 14 amino acids. The V segment lost 4 bases and the J segment 5 bases; nucleotides outside the gene matches: 7. CDR1 is MGHDK, CDR2 SYGVNS, per germline. The CDR3 nucleotides are TGTGCCAGCAGTGGGGGAATTAGCGGGGAGACCCAGTACTTC. This translates into CASSGGISGETQYF.

The chain couples TRBV25-1 to TRBJ2-6; D remains unclear. V was trimmed by 1 base and J by 0 bases, leaving 7 bases between them. This CDR3 contains 16 residues. Per germline, CDR1 MGHDK and CDR2 SYGVNS. The CDR3 sequence is CASSEFGLSGANVLTF. The CDR3, as DNA: TGTGCCAGCAGTGAATTCGGTCTCTCTGGGGCCAACGTCCTGACTTTC. Using reference TRBV25-1 and TRBJ2-6 for the parts outside the CDR3, the full variable domain is EADIYQTPRYLVIGTGKKITLECSQTMGHDKMYWYQQDPGMELHLIHYSYGVNSTEKGDLSSESTVSRIRTEHFPLTLESARPSHTSQYLCASSEFGLSGANVLTFGAGSRLTVL.

The chain joins TRBV28 to TRBJ1-5; maybe TRBD1 (5 bases). Germline loops: CDR1 MDHEN, CDR2 SYDVKM. V lost 6 bases, J lost 2 bases, and 14 bases lay in between. The CDR3 runs 15 residues. CDR3: CASSLITGGNQPQHF. The CDR3 bases are TGTGCCAGCAGCCTGATAACAGGAGGCAATCAGCCCCAGCATTTT.

V and J are TRBV4-3 and TRBJ1-3; 9 bases line up with TRBD1. Germline lookup yields CDR1 LGHNA and CDR2 YSLEER. V dropped 3 bases and J dropped 3; count of bases not matched to a gene: 3. This CDR3 spans 15 amino acids. The chain's CDR3 is CASSHGTGLGNTIYF. For the CDR3, the DNA is TGCGCCAGCAGCCATGGGACAGGGCTTGGAAACACCATATATTTT.

This CDR3 reads CASSLQGNIQYF. The CDR3 nucleotides are TGTGCCAGCAGCTTACAGGGAAACATTCAGTACTTC. This chain connects TRBV7-8 to TRBJ2-4; maybe TRBD1 (5 bases). Per germline, CDR1 SGHVS and CDR2 FQNEAQ. The germline V and J ends were trimmed by 2 bases and 6 bases, with 5 bases remaining between them. CDR3 length equals 12 residues.

J is TRBJ2-3 and V is TRBV29-1, with TRBD1 as a possible D gene (6 bases). The CDR3 sequence is 12 residues long. Germline V lookup: CDR1 SQVTM, CDR2 ANQGSEA. Trimming took 6 bases from V and 7 from J, leaving 14 bases between them. The CDR3 coding sequence is TGCAGCGTCTCCGACAGGATTAATACGCAGTATTTT. This translates into CSVSDRINTQYF.

CDR3 DNA sequence: TGTGCCAGCAACACAGGGGGTTCTGGGTACGAGCAGTACTTC. This encodes CASNTGGSGYEQYF. The V call is TRBV27, the J call TRBJ2-7; 8 bases are shared with TRBD1. With 7 bases clipped from V and 4 bases from J, the junction kept 9 bases outside the gene matches. CDR1 and CDR2 from the germline V gene are MNHEY and SMNVEV (reference sequence). This CDR3 has 14 residues.

The V and J genes are TRBV5-6 and TRBJ1-1; TRBD1 might be the D (6 bases). The V end lost 4 bases, the J end lost 3 bases, and 16 bases lay between the germline ends. The CDR3 is made up of 15 amino acids. Germline CDR1 is SGHDT and CDR2 is YYEEEE. CDR3 protein: CASSQTGGRYTEAFF. CDR3 DNA sequence: TGTGCCAGCAGCCAAACCGGGGGGCGGTACACTGAAGCTTTCTTT. Full variable domain (remainder filled in from reference TRBV5-6 and TRBJ1-1): DAGVTQSPTHLIKTRGQQVTLRCSPKSGHDTVSWYQQALGQGPQFIFQYYEEEERQRGNFPDRFSGHQFPNYSSELNVNALLLGDSALYLCASSQTGGRYTEAFFGQGTRLTVV.

The genes are TRBV29-1 and TRBJ2-3, with D hard to call. The CDR3 contains 12 residues. V was clipped by 6 bases and J by 0 bases, with 7 bases between them. Looked up from germline, CDR1 is SQVTM and CDR2 is ANQGSEA. The CDR3 DNA is TGCAGCGTAACAGTAAGCACAGATACGCAGTATTTT. It encodes CSVTVSTDTQYF.

The V gene is TRBV19, the J gene TRBJ1-5, with TRBD1 matching 8 bases. V gave up 5 bases and J gave up 0 bases; unmatched junction bases: 6. The CDR3 loop spans 16 amino acids. Germline V gene sequence: CDR1 LNHDA, CDR2 SQIVND (reference sequence). In DNA form, the CDR3 reads TGTGCCAGTAGTCCTCGGACAGGGAATAGCAATCAGCCCCAGCATTTT. Its protein is CASSPRTGNSNQPQHF.

The rearrangement uses TRBV18 and TRBJ2-7; D might be TRBD2 (7 bases). V was pared by 4 bases and J by 6 bases, with 16 bases between. The CDR3 spans 14 residues. Germline CDR1 KGHSH, CDR2 LQKENI. The CDR3 sequence is CASSLGGGAGEQYF. The CDR3 DNA follows: TGTGCCAGCTCACTGGGTGGGGGGGCTGGCGAGCAGTACTTC.

The V call is TRBV18, the J call TRBJ1-1, with 9 bases fitting TRBD1. Germline V gives CDR1 KGHSH, CDR2 LQKENI. The V and J ends lost 3 bases and 4 bases, in that order; junction bases with no gene match: 3. The CDR3 is 14 residues long. The CDR3: CASSPPGQGTEAFF. The CDR3 DNA reads as TGTGCCAGCTCACCGCCGGGACAGGGCACTGAAGCTTTCTTT.

The rearrangement links TRBV2 to TRBJ1-1; TRBD1 matches 8 bases. Germline assignment: CDR1 SNHLY and CDR2 FYNNEI. Losses at the gene ends were 7 bases for V and 4 bases for J; bases not matched to a gene: 11. The CDR3 consists of 15 residues. The CDR3 sequence is CASIGQGSLGTEAFF. CDR3 coding DNA: TGTGCCAGCATCGGACAGGGAAGTTTGGGCACTGAAGCTTTCTTT.

V usage is TRBV29-1 and J usage is TRBJ1-1; D perhaps matches TRBD1 (5 bases). In germline, CDR1 is SQVTM, CDR2 ANQGSEA. Trimming cost V 2 bases and J 11 bases, with 12 bases left between them. This CDR3 spans 11 amino acids. Here the CDR3 reads CSVEQAGGAFF. CDR3 bases: TGCAGCGTTGAACAGGCGGGGGGTGCTTTCTTT.

The V and J genes are TRBV9 and TRBJ2-1, with D possibly TRBD2 on 6 matching bases. Germline V gene sequence: CDR1 SGDLS, CDR2 YYNGEE. CDR3 length: 14 amino acids. The V end was cut by 0 bases, the J end by 5 bases, with 9 bases between. The CDR3 spells CASSVDGGDNEQFF. The CDR3 coding sequence is TGTGCCAGCAGCGTAGACGGCGGGGACAATGAGCAGTTCTTC. The full variable domain, with the rest looked up from reference TRBV9 and TRBJ2-1, is DSGVTQTPKHLITATGQRVTLRCSPRSGDLSVYWYQQSLDQGLQFLIQYYNGEERAKGNILERFSAQQFPDLHSELNLSSLELGDSALYFCASSVDGGDNEQFFGPGTRLTVL.

The J gene is TRBJ1-1, the V gene TRBV25-1; D is unresolved. The germline V gene has CDR1 MGHDK and CDR2 SYGVNS. CDR3 length equals 14 residues. Between the trimmed V and J ends, which lost 4 bases and 0 bases, there was a span of 9 bases. The CDR3 here is CASSVGSMNTEAFF. The CDR3 DNA is TGTGCCAGCAGTGTGGGCAGCATGAACACTGAAGCTTTCTTT.

The chain has TRBV7-6 and TRBJ1-5; weak D call: TRBD1 (6 bases). The CDR3 has 15 residues. V lost 1 base and J lost 2, with 9 bases in between. Per germline, CDR1 SGHVS and CDR2 FNYEAQ. The CDR3 DNA is TGTGCCAGCAGCTTAGGGGCAGGGGGCAATCAGCCCCAGCATTTT. As protein: CASSLGAGGNQPQHF.

This chain uses TRBV28 with TRBJ1-1; D gene ambiguous. This CDR3 region has 12 residues. Per germline, CDR1 MDHEN and CDR2 SYDVKM. Deletions cut 6 bases from V and 6 bases from J, with 11 bases between. This chain's CDR3 is CASRYLDSEAFF. CDR3 bases: TGTGCCAGCAGGTATTTGGACTCTGAAGCTTTCTTT.

This chain joins TRBV4-2 and TRBJ1-3; 7 bases line up with TRBD1. V dropped 1 base and J dropped 5; count of bases not matched to a gene: 5. Germline assignment: CDR1 LGHNA and CDR2 YNFKEQ. The CDR3 sequence is 15 residues long. The CDR3 loop is CASSQGLTGRNTIYF. As DNA, the CDR3 is TGTGCCAGCAGCCAAGGGCTGACAGGGAGAAACACCATATATTTT.

V and J are TRBV5-1 and TRBJ1-5, with 8 bases identical to TRBD1. With 3 bases clipped from V and 6 bases from J, the junction kept 14 bases outside the gene matches. The CDR3 contains 17 residues. In germline, CDR1 is SGHRS, CDR2 YFSETQ. The CDR3 nucleotides are TGCGCCAGCAGCTCCGGGACAGGCCCTTTCGGGAGTCAGCCCCAGCATTTT. Protein: CASSSGTGPFGSQPQHF.